The next 8 T cell receptor beta chains were all read from a single sample in a study of blood T cell repertoires in COVID-19. Here immunoSEQ multiplex PCR was the method, and the copy in TCRdb shows in-frame clones only, minus some. The sample lists roughly 87,000 clones, approximately 88% occurring once. The source material was peripheral blood. The receptors were sampled from a woman aged 60-75 years with acute or convalescent COVID-19.

The chain is built from TRBV5-6 and TRBJ1-5, with 7 positions matching TRBD1. J was trimmed by 6 bases and V by 3 bases; bases with no gene match: 15. Germline CDR1 reads SGHDT; CDR2 reads YYEEEE. The CDR3 sequence is 17 residues long. The CDR3 spells CASSSLGDRAAGQPQHF. The CDR3 DNA follows: TGTGCCAGCAGCTCCTTAGGAGACAGGGCCGCGGGTCAGCCCCAGCATTTT. Looking up the rest from reference TRBV5-6 and TRBJ1-5 gives the full variable domain: DAGVTQSPTHLIKTRGQQVTLRCSPKSGHDTVSWYQQALGQGPQFIFQYYEEEERQRGNFPDRFSGHQFPNYSSELNVNALLLGDSALYLCASSSLGDRAAGQPQHFGDGTRLSIL.

V gene TRBV2 combines with J gene TRBJ1-1; tentatively, D is TRBD1 (5 bases). The CDR3 covers 15 residues. Trimming shortened V by 2 bases and J by 11 bases, and 21 bases separated the two germline ends. Germline assignment: CDR1 SNHLY and CDR2 FYNNEI. The CDR3 bases are TGTGCCAGCAGTGAATCCGGGGGTTTTAGTACACGGGCTTTCTTT. Translating it yields CASSESGGFSTRAFF.

This sequence joins TRBV7-2 and TRBJ2-7; maybe TRBD1 (6 bases). The CDR3 sequence is 15 residues long. Deletions cut 5 bases from V and 5 bases from J, with 19 bases between. Germline V gene sequence: CDR1 SGHTA, CDR2 FQGNSA. DNA of the CDR3: TGTGCCAGCAGCCTAGATAGTTTACAGGGAAACGAGCAGTACTTC. It codes for CASSLDSLQGNEQYF. The whole variable domain, remainder taken from reference TRBV7-2 and TRBJ2-7, is GAGVSQSPSNKVTEKGKDVELRCDPISGHTALYWYRQSLGQGLEFLIYFQGNSAPDKSGLPSDRFSAERTGGSVSTLTIQRTQQEDSAVYLCASSLDSLQGNEQYFGPGTRLTVT.

The chain uses TRBV2 and TRBJ2-7; no definite D call. The V end lost 4 bases, the J end lost 4 bases, and 8 bases lay between the germline ends. The CDR3 has 12 residues. Germline CDR1 SNHLY, CDR2 FYNNEI. CDR3 coding DNA: TGTGCCAGCAGTGCCCTTGCGTACGAGCAGTACTTC. This sequence encodes CASSALAYEQYF.

The chain couples TRBV18 to TRBJ1-5; D not certain. The V gene's germline CDR1 is KGHSH and CDR2 LQKENI. The CDR3 sequence is 13 residues long. V dropped 7 bases and J dropped 7 bases, with 14 bases sitting between them. For the CDR3, the DNA is TGTGCCAGCTGTCCGGGGAATGGACAGCCCCAGCATTTT. It codes for CASCPGNGQPQHF.

The chain couples TRBV4-3 to TRBJ1-2; D is uncertain. In germline, CDR1 is LGHNA, CDR2 YSLEER. Trimming cost V 3 bases and J 4 bases, with 12 bases left between them. The CDR3 totals 14 residues. The DNA for the CDR3 is TGCGCCAGCAGCCAGGACCGGACTGTCTATGGCTACACCTTC. It yields the protein CASSQDRTVYGYTF.

The chain links TRBV5-1 to TRBJ2-2, with 9 bases matching TRBD2. The V gene's germline CDR1 is SGHRS and CDR2 YFSETQ. The CDR3 length is 16 residues. V gave up 0 bases and J gave up 3 bases; unmatched junction bases: 3. The CDR3 sequence: CASSLDVAGDTGELFF. In DNA, the CDR3 is TGCGCCAGCAGCTTGGATGTAGCGGGGGACACCGGGGAGCTGTTTTTT. Together with reference TRBV5-1 and TRBJ2-2, the CDR3 gives the full variable domain: KAGVTQTPRYLIKTRGQQVTLSCSPISGHRSVSWYQQTPGQGLQFLFEYFSETQRNKGNFPGRFSGRQFSNSRSEMNVSTLELGDSALYLCASSLDVAGDTGELFFGEGSRLTVL.

This clone was counted between two and nine times. The rearrangement uses TRBV5-8 and TRBJ1-2, with D perhaps matching TRBD1 (5 bases). The CDR3 totals 17 residues. V was pared by 1 base and J by 7 bases, with 23 bases between. Germline V gene lookup returns CDR1 SGHTS and CDR2 YDEGEE. The CDR3 sequence: CASSLMTVGSRRSGYTF. The CDR3 coding sequence is TGTGCCAGCAGCTTGATGACAGTCGGATCCCGCCGATCTGGCTACACCTTC. The whole variable domain, filled in from reference TRBV5-8 and TRBJ1-2, reads EAGVTQSPTHLIKTRGQQATLRCSPISGHTSVYWYQQALGLGLQFLLWYDEGEERNRGNFPPRFSGRQFPNYSSELNVNALELEDSALYLCASSLMTVGSRRSGYTFGSGTRLTVV.